The T cell receptor beta chain under discussion was sequenced for a study of blood T cell repertoires in COVID-19. Study background: T cells, B-cell-depleted T cells, or PBMCs provided the cDNA or gDNA that served as material.

Profiled with immunoSEQ multiplex PCR; TCRdb holds only in-frame clones, not every one. The data contain roughly 250,000 clones, around four fifths of them singletons. This clone was seen a few times. V lost 4 bases, J lost 6 bases, and 3 bases stayed unmatched. In germline, CDR1 is LGHDT, CDR2 YNNKEL (reference sequence). CDR3 size: 13 residues. The sample taken for sequencing was peripheral blood. The clonotype was recovered from a woman in her sixties or seventies with acute or convalescent COVID-19. This chain links TRBV3-1 (or the pseudogene TRBV3-2) with TRBJ1-2, with TRBD1 identical over 9 bases. CDR3 sequence reads: CASSPTGGHGYTF. The CDR3 region has the DNA TGTGCCAGCAGCCCGACAGGGGGGCATGGCTACACCTTC.